The T cell receptor (beta chain) described here comes from a study of blood T cell repertoires in COVID-19. Whole-study context: Material from acute and convalescent COVID-19 was sourced from the United States, Italy and Spain. In each case, the material was cDNA or gDNA derived from T cells, B-cell-depleted T cells, or PBMCs.

This clone appeared a few times. The CDR3 sequence is 14 residues long. CDR1 is LNHDA and CDR2 is SQIVND in the germline V gene (reference sequence). V lost 1 base and J 3 bases, leaving 9 bases between the germline ends. Per the authors' pipeline: Amplifying reference gene primers gave estimates of nucleated cell counts. Repertoires were generated with immunoSEQ multiplex PCR, while TCRdb's copy carries only in-frame clones and drops some. That table gives V, J and clone size, and the DNA gave D and trimming. The sample has under 200,000 clones, 80% to 90% seen once. This receptor was taken from a woman in her seventies who had recovered from COVID-19. The V gene is TRBV19, the J gene TRBJ1-1; D gene ambiguous. Sequencing was done on a sample of peripheral blood. The DNA of the CDR3 is TGTGCCAGTAGTATAGGGTGGGCAGACACTGAAGCTTTCTTT. Its translation: CASSIGWADTEAFF.